The source of this TCR beta chain is a study of T cell responses to AZD1222 COVID-19 vaccine. Study-level results: Recipients of AZD1222 seropositive at baseline numbered only 5 to 7. It was only after the peak T cell response that any repertoires were sampled. Females made up more of the donors, who were largely white British, and clonal diversity may have come out too low. Once two AZD1222 doses were given, Spike-specific TCR breadth and depth went up.

Data came from immunoSEQ multiplex PCR; TCRdb stores just in-frame clones and leaves some out. In the table there are 150,000 to 200,000 clones, approximately 92% of which are singletons. In its sample, this clone was seen once. What it binds is unknown. Per the germline V gene, CDR1 is LGHNT and CDR2 is FRNRAP. The CDR3 is made up of 13 amino acids. V was clipped by 5 bases and J by 5 bases, with 12 bases between them. Sequences were derived from peripheral blood, sampled 28 days after the second dose of the MenACWY control vaccine. This clonotype originated in an adult who received the MenACWY meningococcal vaccine as a control. This sequence joins TRBV12-5 and TRBJ1-1, with D perhaps matching TRBD1 (6 bases). The CDR3 here is CASGRGGRTEAFF. The CDR3 DNA follows: TGTGCTAGTGGTCGGGGGGGGCGTACTGAAGCTTTCTTT.